The rows below give T cell receptor beta chains drawn from one sample of a study of early T cells in non-severe SARS-CoV-2 infection. TCRdb re-called the 5' RACE reads through MiXCR, storing one row per CDR3 protein. The top ten clones hold about a fifth of a sample with approximately 120,000 distinct CDR3 sequences, 14% to 15% of them seen once. Sample: whole blood. These receptors originate from an adult who was a healthcare worker with PCR-confirmed SARS-CoV-2 infection or an uninfected control (not recorded which). Each CDR3 is given with its conserved first and last residue. The D gene is left open where the match is weak. Clone sizes are given selectively: once, few, many, or a class where the clone is expanded.

CDR3 protein: CSFGSLEQFF; CDR3 DNA: TGCAGCTTTGGGAGCCTTGAGCAGTTCTTC; V gene: TRBV29-1; J gene: TRBJ2-1; clone size: few; D gene: .
CDR3 protein: CASSQGQGIFEQYF; CDR3 DNA: TGTGCCAGCAGTCAAGGACAGGGAATTTTCGAGCAGTACTTC; V gene: TRBV12-3/TRBV12-4; J gene: TRBJ2-7; clone size: .; D gene: TRBD1
CDR3 protein: CASSPRGELFF; CDR3 DNA: TGTGCCAGCAGCCCTCGAGGGGAGCTGTTTTTT; V gene: TRBV7-8; J gene: TRBJ2-2; clone size: many; D gene: .
CDR3 protein: CSARGRVDYGYTF; CDR3 DNA: TGCAGTGCTAGAGGCAGGGTCGACTATGGCTACACCTTC; V gene: TRBV20-1; J gene: TRBJ1-2; clone size: .; D gene: .
CDR3 protein: CASSWNRETQYF; CDR3 DNA: TGTGCCAGCAGCTGGAACAGGGAGACCCAGTACTTC; V gene: TRBV11-2; J gene: TRBJ2-5; clone size: .; D gene: .
CDR3 protein: CASRPSTTTYNEQFF; CDR3 DNA: TGTGCCAGCAGGCCCTCGACTACCACCTACAATGAGCAGTTCTTC; V gene: TRBV5-4; J gene: TRBJ2-1; clone size: .; D gene: .
CDR3 protein: CASSHDRTLAGATDTQYF; CDR3 DNA: TGTGCCAGCAGCCACGATCGTACGCTGGCGGGGGCCACAGATACGCAGTATTTT; V gene: TRBV3-1; J gene: TRBJ2-3; clone size: many; D gene: .
CDR3 protein: CASSLAQGITFF; CDR3 DNA: TGCGCCAGCAGCTTGGCGCAGGGTATCACTTTCTTT; V gene: TRBV5-1; J gene: TRBJ1-1; clone size: few; D gene: .
CDR3 protein: CASSQYTGTRSNQPQHF; CDR3 DNA: TGCGCCAGCAGCCAGTATACCGGGACACGTTCTAATCAGCCCCAGCATTTT; V gene: TRBV4-1; J gene: TRBJ1-5; clone size: few; D gene: .
CDR3 protein: CASSERQFNSPLHF; CDR3 DNA: TGTGCCAGCAGTGAGCGACAGTTCAATTCACCCCTCCACTTT; V gene: TRBV25-1; J gene: TRBJ1-6; clone size: .; D gene: .
CDR3 protein: CASSQPTYVTEAFF; CDR3 DNA: TGTGCCAGCAGCCAACCAACTTATGTTACAGAAGCTTTCTTT; V gene: TRBV14; J gene: TRBJ1-1; clone size: .; D gene: .
CDR3 protein: CASSETGAGSYNEQFF; CDR3 DNA: TGCGCCAGCAGTGAGACAGGGGCGGGCTCCTACAATGAGCAGTTCTTC; V gene: TRBV10-1; J gene: TRBJ2-1; clone size: .; D gene: TRBD1
CDR3 protein: CASSLSLAYEQYF; CDR3 DNA: TGTGCCAGCAGTTTAAGCCTAGCCTACGAGCAGTACTTC; V gene: TRBV27; J gene: TRBJ2-7; clone size: many; D gene: .
CDR3 protein: CASSRGSEQYF; CDR3 DNA: TGTGCCAGCAGCAGGGGTAGCGAGCAGTACTTC; V gene: TRBV12-3/TRBV12-4; J gene: TRBJ2-7; clone size: .; D gene: .
CDR3 protein: CSVEVAGGDRRGGYTF; CDR3 DNA: TGCAGCGTTGAAGTCGCAGGAGGGGACCGTCGAGGTGGCTACACCTTC; V gene: TRBV29-1; J gene: TRBJ1-2; clone size: few; D gene: .
CDR3 protein: CSADGTGTVEQYF; CDR3 DNA: TGCAGTGCAGACGGGACAGGGACGGTCGAGCAGTACTTC; V gene: TRBV20-1; J gene: TRBJ2-7; clone size: few; D gene: TRBD1
CDR3 protein: CASGARTEAFF; CDR3 DNA: TGCGCCAGCGGCGCCCGCACTGAAGCTTTCTTT; V gene: TRBV10-2; J gene: TRBJ1-1; clone size: .; D gene: .
CDR3 protein: CASSTRGSYNEQFF; CDR3 DNA: TGTGCCAGCAGCACCCGAGGGTCCTACAATGAGCAGTTCTTC; V gene: TRBV5-4; J gene: TRBJ2-1; clone size: many; D gene: .
CDR3 protein: CASSPEGVVTDTQYF; CDR3 DNA: TGCGCCAGCAGCCCTGAGGGAGTAGTCACAGATACGCAGTATTTT; V gene: TRBV5-1; J gene: TRBJ2-3; clone size: .; D gene: .
CDR3 protein: CASSQDQGLQTVLYGYTF; CDR3 DNA: TGTGCCAGCAGCCAAGATCAAGGACTACAGACTGTGCTCTATGGCTACACCTTC; V gene: TRBV4-2; J gene: TRBJ1-2; clone size: .; D gene: .
CDR3 protein: CASSQSQGSYGYTF; CDR3 DNA: TGCGCCAGCAGCCAAAGTCAGGGTTCCTATGGCTACACCTTC; V gene: TRBV5-1; J gene: TRBJ1-2; clone size: .; D gene: .
CDR3 protein: CASSIYARWTLESSYNEQFF; CDR3 DNA: TGTGCCAGTAGTATATACGCAAGGTGGACTCTCGAAAGCTCCTACAATGAGCAGTTCTTC; V gene: TRBV19; J gene: TRBJ2-1; clone size: few; D gene: .
CDR3 protein: CASSLAGLYEAFF; CDR3 DNA: TGCGCCAGCAGCTTGGCTGGGCTGTATGAAGCTTTCTTT; V gene: TRBV5-1; J gene: TRBJ1-1; clone size: many; D gene: .
CDR3 protein: CASSPVPFKGEAFF; CDR3 DNA: TGTGCCAGCAGCCCAGTGCCCTTTAAGGGTGAAGCTTTCTTT; V gene: TRBV9; J gene: TRBJ1-1; clone size: .; D gene: .
CDR3 protein: CASSLPFSTDTQYF; CDR3 DNA: TGTGCCAGCAGCCTCCCTTTTTCCACAGATACGCAGTATTTT; V gene: TRBV3-1; J gene: TRBJ2-3; clone size: few; D gene: .
CDR3 protein: CATSRDKDETQYF; CDR3 DNA: TGTGCCACCAGCAGAGATAAGGACGAGACCCAGTACTTC; V gene: TRBV15; J gene: TRBJ2-5; clone size: .; D gene: .
CDR3 protein: CASSVGDTEAFF; CDR3 DNA: TGTGCCAGCAGCGTCGGGGACACTGAAGCTTTCTTT; V gene: TRBV11-3; J gene: TRBJ1-1; clone size: few; D gene: .
CDR3 protein: CASSQWDRGHEQYF; CDR3 DNA: TGTGCCAGCAGCCAATGGGACAGGGGGCACGAGCAGTACTTC; V gene: TRBV3-1; J gene: TRBJ2-7; clone size: .; D gene: TRBD1